Sequencing of this T cell receptor (beta chain) was carried out in a study of blood T cell repertoires in COVID-19. For the study at large: Acute and convalescent COVID-19 specimens originated in the United States, Italy and Spain.

This clone is a singleton in its sample. The germline V gene encodes CDR1 ENHRY and CDR2 SYGVKD. V shed 7 bases, J shed 8 bases, and the junction held 6 bases outside the gene matches. The CDR3 is 13 residues long. Only in-frame clones appear in the TCRdb table, and some are missing; sequencing was by immunoSEQ multiplex PCR. This sample carries 55,000 to 80,000 clones, roughly four fifths of them seen once, and the ten largest clones take 28%. Sequencing was done on a sample of peripheral blood. The TCR sequence derives from a man between 65 and 85 years old with acute or convalescent COVID-19. The rearrangement joins TRBV10-3 to TRBJ1-3; 9 bases are shared with TRBD1. In DNA form, the CDR3 reads TGTGCCATCACGGGGACAGGGAGCGACACCATATATTTT. The encoded protein is CAITGTGSDTIYF.